Below are 19 T cell receptor beta chains sequenced from a single sample in a study of T cell repertoires in cytomegalovirus infection. One entry per CDR3 protein, called by TCRdb with MiXCR from the reads. This table has 450,000 to 600,000 distinct CDR3 sequences, about 11% appearing once. The sequenced sample consisted of PBMCs. The receptors shown here come from a human donor in good health (CMV status not recorded). Some clones in this sample may be carry-over from other donors' samples.

The rearrangement joins TRBV28 to TRBJ2-3, with D uncertain. Germline values: CDR1 MDHEN, CDR2 SYDVKM. Trimming shortened V by 3 bases and J by 4 bases, and 11 bases separated the two germline ends. The CDR3 length is 14 residues. In nucleotides, the CDR3 is TGTGCCAGCAGTTTGGACGGTAGCTCAGATACGCAGTATTTT. The encoded protein is CASSLDGSSDTQYF.

The table lists this clonotype with many counts. The genes are TRBV2 and TRBJ2-2; TRBD2 is a possible D gene (5 bases). The CDR3 contains 13 residues. Between the trimmed V and J ends, which lost 6 bases and 3 bases, there was a span of 8 bases. Germline CDR1 reads SNHLY; CDR2 reads FYNNEI. CDR3 sequence reads: CASRLGDTGELFF. The CDR3 DNA follows: TGTGCCAGCAGACTAGGTGACACCGGGGAGCTGTTTTTT.

This clonotype was counted ten times or more. This rearrangement joins TRBV28 to TRBJ1-1, with 8 bases aligning to TRBD1. Per the germline V gene, CDR1 is MDHEN and CDR2 is SYDVKM. There are 12 residues in the CDR3. V dropped 5 bases and J dropped 11; count of bases not matched to a gene: 7. The CDR3 region is CASSPKDRVAFF. CDR3 DNA: TGTGCCAGCAGTCCAAAGGACAGGGTCGCTTTCTTT.

J is TRBJ2-2 and V is TRBV3-1; no clear D gene. The CDR3 extends over 17 amino acids. V was shortened by 4 bases and J by 0 bases, with 15 bases between the two germline ends. The germline gives CDR1 LGHDT, CDR2 YNNKEL (reference sequence). For the CDR3, the DNA is TGTGCCAGCAGCCCGAGCTGGCCCGAGCCGAACACCGGGGAGCTGTTTTTT. It translates to CASSPSWPEPNTGELFF.

This clonotype was detected ten times or more. This chain connects TRBV19 to TRBJ1-6, with D perhaps TRBD1 (6 bases). The CDR3 totals 14 residues. The germline CDR1 and CDR2 sequences are LNHDA and SQIVND (reference sequence). Trimming took off 6 bases at V and 7 bases at J, with 13 bases between the two ends. CDR3 sequence: CASSYRDGNSPLHF. Written as DNA, the CDR3 is TGTGCCAGTAGCTACAGGGATGGCAATTCACCCCTCCACTTT.

The sample holds many counts of this clonotype. The chain combines TRBV27 with TRBJ2-2, with a tentative D call TRBD1 (6 bases). Germline CDR1 and CDR2: MNHEY and SMNVEV (reference sequence). There are 16 residues in the CDR3. Trimming pared 3 bases from V and 2 bases from J, leaving 13 bases between. CDR3 in DNA: TGTGCCAGCAGTTTTGAGACAGGCCATAACACCGGGGAGCTGTTTTTT. Protein product: CASSFETGHNTGELFF.

There are a few counts of this clonotype. The gene calls are TRBV9 and TRBJ2-2; D call uncertain. The CDR3 contains 15 residues. Looked up from germline, CDR1 is SGDLS and CDR2 is YYNGEE. V was trimmed by 3 bases and J by 0 bases, leaving 9 bases between them. Written as DNA, the CDR3 is TGTGCCAGCAGCGCGAGAGCGACGAACACCGGGGAGCTGTTTTTT. It is translated as CASSARATNTGELFF.

This clonotype showed up many times. The chain uses TRBV12-5 and TRBJ2-1, with a weak D call TRBD1 (5 bases). Germline CDR1 reads LGHNT; CDR2 reads FRNRAP. With 1 base removed from V and 7 bases from J, the gap between germline ends came to 14 bases. The CDR3 consists of 15 residues. This CDR3 reads CASGLALGAQNEQFF. CDR3 bases: TGTGCTAGTGGTTTGGCTTTAGGGGCTCAAAATGAGCAGTTCTTC.

There are a few counts of this clonotype. This chain uses TRBV27 with TRBJ2-7; the match to TRBD2 covers 10 bases. J lost 3 bases, V lost 4 bases, and 6 bases had no gene match. This CDR3 contains 15 residues. Germline CDR1 MNHEY, CDR2 SMNVEV (reference sequence). CDR3 protein: CASSSLAGGYYEQYF. CDR3 nucleotides: TGTGCCAGCAGTTCTTTAGCGGGAGGATACTACGAGCAGTACTTC.

This clonotype was counted a few times. The rearrangement uses TRBV24-1 and TRBJ1-2, with 10 nucleotides matching TRBD1. CDR1 KGHDR and CDR2 SFDVKD come from the germline V gene. This CDR3 spans 17 amino acids. V dropped 3 bases and J dropped 1; count of bases not matched to a gene: 7. The CDR3 loop is CATSDNPRTGGNYGYTF. The CDR3 nucleotides are TGTGCCACCAGTGATAATCCACGGACAGGGGGTAACTATGGCTACACCTTC.

This clonotype was counted ten times or more. The chain has TRBV11-2 and TRBJ1-4; no definite D call. The CDR3 loop spans 15 amino acids. Germline V gene sequence: CDR1 SGHAT, CDR2 FQNNGV. The V gene lost 2 bases and the J gene lost 6 bases, with 13 bases spanning the gap. CDR3 sequence reads: CASSLYGSGDEKLFF. The CDR3 DNA reads as TGTGCCAGCAGCTTATATGGGTCTGGAGATGAAAAACTGTTTTTT.

This clonotype was counted at least ten times. J is TRBJ1-1 and V is TRBV7-6; perhaps TRBD1 as D (5 bases). CDR3 length: 13 residues. Germline loops: CDR1 SGHVS, CDR2 FNYEAQ. Deletions cut 4 bases from V and 0 bases from J, with 6 bases between. The CDR3 coding sequence is TGTGCCAGCAGCTGGGGGATGAACACTGAAGCTTTCTTT. Protein sequence: CASSWGMNTEAFF. Based on the CDR3 plus reference TRBV7-6 and TRBJ1-1, the full variable domain is GAGVSQSPRYKVTKRGQDVALRCDPISGHVSLYWYRQALGQGPEFLTYFNYEAQQDKSGLPNDRFSAERPEGSISTLTIQRTEQRDSAMYRCASSWGMNTEAFFGQGTRLTVV.

The rearrangement uses TRBV18 and TRBJ1-3, with 10 bases identical to TRBD1. This CDR3 has 18 amino acids. Germline V gene sequence: CDR1 KGHSH, CDR2 LQKENI. J lost 3 bases, V lost 5 bases, and 13 bases had no gene match. The CDR3 nucleotides are TGTGCCAGCTCAACCAGCGCACCGGGACAGGGGAATGGAAACACCATATATTTT. Translated, it gives CASSTSAPGQGNGNTIYF.

The chain links TRBV7-3 to TRBJ2-7, with 7 bases lining up with TRBD2. Germline-derived CDR1 and CDR2 are SGHTA and FQGTGA. The CDR3 has 12 residues. Unmatched junction bases numbered 7, after V lost 5 bases and J lost 9 bases. In nucleotides, the CDR3 is TGTGCCAGCAGCCGCCGGACTAGTCGGCAGTACTTC. Its translation is CASSRRTSRQYF.

The chain couples TRBV30 to TRBJ1-1; perhaps TRBD1 as D (5 bases). V was shortened by 0 bases and J by 0 bases, with 11 bases between the two germline ends. The CDR3 covers 15 residues. Per the germline V gene, CDR1 is GTSNPN and CDR2 is SVGIG (reference sequence). CDR3 sequence (DNA): TGTGCCTGGAGTGTACTTGGGGGGATGAACACTGAAGCTTTCTTT. It codes for CAWSVLGGMNTEAFF.

The sample holds many counts of this clonotype. The chain is built from TRBV7-2 and TRBJ2-7; the match to TRBD2 covers 12 bases. Germline assignment: CDR1 SGHTA and CDR2 FQGNSA. The CDR3 contains 15 residues. V dropped 3 bases and J dropped 6; count of bases not matched to a gene: 6. CDR3 sequence: CASSLLSSGRGEQYF. The CDR3 DNA sequence: TGTGCCAGCAGCTTGTTGTCTAGCGGGAGGGGCGAGCAGTACTTC.

The gene calls are TRBV20-1 and TRBJ2-5; D is ambiguous. The germline gives CDR1 DFQATT, CDR2 SNEGSKA (reference sequence). V lost 6 bases and J lost 3, with 17 bases in between. This CDR3 comprises 14 residues. Here the CDR3 reads CSAYLPDGKETQYF. In DNA, the CDR3 is TGCAGTGCGTACCTACCCGACGGAAAAGAGACCCAGTACTTC.

This clonotype has a count of ten or more. The V call is TRBV7-9, the J call TRBJ2-3; perhaps TRBD1 as D (5 bases). Trimming cost V 4 bases and J 4 bases, with 15 bases left between them. The CDR3 consists of 15 residues. From germline, CDR1 is SEHNR and CDR2 FQNEAQ (reference sequence). The CDR3 DNA reads TGTGCCAGCAGCTCGCGGACCATAGGGGCAGATACGCAGTATTTT. This encodes CASSSRTIGADTQYF.

This clonotype was recorded a few times. The chain employs TRBV7-9 and TRBJ2-1; 9 positions match TRBD2. V dropped 0 bases and J dropped 7; count of bases not matched to a gene: 13. Germline V gene sequence: CDR1 SEHNR, CDR2 FQNEAQ (reference sequence). This CDR3 has 18 residues. CDR3 DNA: TGTGCCAGCAGCTTAGCCAGCGGCGGGAGGGTTGTAAGGAATGAGCAGTTCTTC. It specifies CASSLASGGRVVRNEQFF. The full variable domain, its missing parts supplied by reference TRBV7-9 and TRBJ2-1, is DTGVSQNPRHKITKRGQNVTFRCDPISEHNRLYWYRQTLGQGPEFLTYFQNEAQLEKSRLLSDRFSAERPKGSFSTLEIQRTEQGDSAMYLCASSLASGGRVVRNEQFFGPGTRLTVL.